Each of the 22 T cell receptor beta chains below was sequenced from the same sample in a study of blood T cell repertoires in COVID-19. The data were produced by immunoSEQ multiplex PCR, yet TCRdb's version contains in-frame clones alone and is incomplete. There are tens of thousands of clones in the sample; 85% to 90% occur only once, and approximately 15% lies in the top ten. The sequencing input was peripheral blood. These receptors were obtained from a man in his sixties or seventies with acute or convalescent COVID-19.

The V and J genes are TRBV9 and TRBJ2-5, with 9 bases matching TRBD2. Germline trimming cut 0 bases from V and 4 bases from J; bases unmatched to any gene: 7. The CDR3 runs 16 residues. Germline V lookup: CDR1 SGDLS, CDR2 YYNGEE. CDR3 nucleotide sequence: TGTGCCAGCAGCGTAGGGGCTAGCGGGGTTGGAGAGACCCAGTACTTC. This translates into CASSVGASGVGETQYF.

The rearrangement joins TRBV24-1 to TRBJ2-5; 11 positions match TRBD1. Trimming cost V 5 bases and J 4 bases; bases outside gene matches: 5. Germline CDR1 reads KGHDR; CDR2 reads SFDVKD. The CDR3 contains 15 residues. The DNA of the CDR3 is TGTGCCACCAGTGCCCCGGACAGGGGGCGAGAGACCCAGTACTTC. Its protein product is CATSAPDRGRETQYF.

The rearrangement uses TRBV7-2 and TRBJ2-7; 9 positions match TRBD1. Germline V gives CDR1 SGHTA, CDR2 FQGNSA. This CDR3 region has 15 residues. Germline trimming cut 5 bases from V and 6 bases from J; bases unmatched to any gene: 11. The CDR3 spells CASSLTWDRVGEQYF. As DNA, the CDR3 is TGTGCCAGCAGCCTTACATGGGACAGGGTAGGCGAGCAGTACTTC.

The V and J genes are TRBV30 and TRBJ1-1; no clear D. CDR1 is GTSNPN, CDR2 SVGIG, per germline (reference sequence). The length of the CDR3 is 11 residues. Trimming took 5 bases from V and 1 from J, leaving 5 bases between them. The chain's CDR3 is CAWARNTEAFF. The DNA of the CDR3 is TGTGCCTGGGCCAGGAACACTGAAGCTTTCTTT.

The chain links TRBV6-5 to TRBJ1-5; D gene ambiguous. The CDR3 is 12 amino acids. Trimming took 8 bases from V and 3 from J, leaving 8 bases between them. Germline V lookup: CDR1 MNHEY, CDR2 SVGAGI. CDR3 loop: CASGQYNQPQHF. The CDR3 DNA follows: TGTGCCAGCGGGCAGTACAATCAGCCCCAGCATTTT.

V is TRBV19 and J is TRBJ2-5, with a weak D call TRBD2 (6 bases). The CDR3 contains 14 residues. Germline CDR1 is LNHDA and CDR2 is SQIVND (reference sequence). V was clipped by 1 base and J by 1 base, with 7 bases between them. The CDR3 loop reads CASSIVTSQETQYF. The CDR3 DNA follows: TGTGCCAGTAGTATAGTGACTAGCCAAGAGACCCAGTACTTC.

The CDR3 reads CATSRAGGQSDTQYF. CDR3 nucleotides: TGTGCCACCAGCAGAGCGGGAGGGCAATCAGATACGCAGTATTTT. The J gene is TRBJ2-3, the V gene TRBV15, with 8 bases lining up with TRBD2. CDR1 LNHNV and CDR2 YYDKDF come from the germline V gene (reference sequence). V lost 1 base to trimming and J lost 4 bases; unmatched junction nucleotides: 4. The CDR3 has 15 residues.

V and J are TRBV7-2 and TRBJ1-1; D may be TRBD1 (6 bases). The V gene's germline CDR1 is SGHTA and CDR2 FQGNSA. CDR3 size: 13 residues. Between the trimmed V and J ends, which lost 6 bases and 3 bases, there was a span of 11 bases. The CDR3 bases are TGTGCCAGCAGTTCGCAGGGGTACACTGAAGCTTTCTTT. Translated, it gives CASSSQGYTEAFF.

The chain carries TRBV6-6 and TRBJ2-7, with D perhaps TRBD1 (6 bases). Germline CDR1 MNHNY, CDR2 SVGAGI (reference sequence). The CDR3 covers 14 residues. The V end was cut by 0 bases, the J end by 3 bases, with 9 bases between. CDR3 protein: CASSYSGQNYEQYV. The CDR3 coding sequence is TGTGCCAGCAGTTACTCAGGACAGAACTACGAGCAGTACGTC.

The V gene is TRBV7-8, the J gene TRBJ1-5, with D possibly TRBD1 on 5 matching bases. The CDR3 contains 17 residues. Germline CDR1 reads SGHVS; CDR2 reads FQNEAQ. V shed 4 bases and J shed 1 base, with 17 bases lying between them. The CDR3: CASSSIQGLGSNQPQHF. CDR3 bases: TGTGCCAGCAGCTCTATTCAGGGATTAGGAAGCAATCAGCCCCAGCATTTT.

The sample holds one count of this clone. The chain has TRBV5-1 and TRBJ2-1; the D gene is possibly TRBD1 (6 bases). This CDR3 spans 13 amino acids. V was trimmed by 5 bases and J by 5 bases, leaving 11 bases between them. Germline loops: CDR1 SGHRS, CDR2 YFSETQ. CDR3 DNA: TGCGCCAGCAGGGAAGGGACAAACAATGAGCAGTTCTTC. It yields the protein CASREGTNNEQFF.

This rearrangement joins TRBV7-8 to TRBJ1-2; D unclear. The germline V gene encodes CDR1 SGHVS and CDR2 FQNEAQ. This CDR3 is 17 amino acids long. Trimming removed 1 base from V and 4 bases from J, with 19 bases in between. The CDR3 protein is CASSLETGGVAGYGYTF. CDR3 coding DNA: TGTGCCAGCAGCTTAGAAACGGGTGGGGTAGCGGGCTATGGCTACACCTTC.

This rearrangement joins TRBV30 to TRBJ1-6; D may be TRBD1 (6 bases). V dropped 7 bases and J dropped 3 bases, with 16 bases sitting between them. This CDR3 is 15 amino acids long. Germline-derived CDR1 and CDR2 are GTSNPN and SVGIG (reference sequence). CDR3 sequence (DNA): TGTGCCTCGCCCGGGACATTGGGCTATAATTCACCCCTCCACTTT. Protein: CASPGTLGYNSPLHF.

The CDR3 nucleotides are TGTGCCAGCAGCCCGGCCTGGGAGTCGAGGGAGCAGTTCTTC. It codes for CASSPAWESREQFF. The chain combines TRBV7-6 with TRBJ2-1; D might be TRBD2 (5 bases). V was clipped by 5 bases and J by 10 bases, with 18 bases between them. The germline CDR1 and CDR2 sequences are SGHVS and FNYEAQ. CDR3 length: 14 amino acids.

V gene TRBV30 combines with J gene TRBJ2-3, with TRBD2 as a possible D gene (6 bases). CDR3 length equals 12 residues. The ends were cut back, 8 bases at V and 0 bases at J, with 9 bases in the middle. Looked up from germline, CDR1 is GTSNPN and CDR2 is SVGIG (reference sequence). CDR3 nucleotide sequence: TGTGCCGCCAGCGGGAGCACAGATACGCAGTATTTT. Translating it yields CAASGSTDTQYF.

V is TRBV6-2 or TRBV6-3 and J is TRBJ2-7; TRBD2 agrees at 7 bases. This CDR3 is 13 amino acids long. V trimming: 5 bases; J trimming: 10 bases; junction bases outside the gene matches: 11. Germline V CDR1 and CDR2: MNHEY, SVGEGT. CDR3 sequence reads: CASSTGGSRLQYF. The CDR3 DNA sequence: TGTGCCAGCAGTACCGGGGGGTCAAGGCTACAGTACTTC.

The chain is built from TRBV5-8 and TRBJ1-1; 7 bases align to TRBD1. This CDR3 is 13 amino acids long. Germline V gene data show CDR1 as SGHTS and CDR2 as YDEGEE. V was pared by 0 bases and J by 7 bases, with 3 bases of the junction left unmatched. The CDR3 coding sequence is TGTGCCAGCAGCTTGGTAGGGGGCAGTGAAGCTTTCTTT. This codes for CASSLVGGSEAFF. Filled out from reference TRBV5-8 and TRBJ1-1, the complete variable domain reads EAGVTQSPTHLIKTRGQQATLRCSPISGHTSVYWYQQALGLGLQFLLWYDEGEERNRGNFPPRFSGRQFPNYSSELNVNALELEDSALYLCASSLVGGSEAFFGQGTRLTVV.

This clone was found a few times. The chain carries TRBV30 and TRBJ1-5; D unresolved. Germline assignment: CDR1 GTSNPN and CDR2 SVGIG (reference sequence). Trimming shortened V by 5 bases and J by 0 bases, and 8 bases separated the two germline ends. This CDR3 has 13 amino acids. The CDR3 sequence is CAWGLNSNQPQHF. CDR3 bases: TGTGCCTGGGGGCTTAATAGCAATCAGCCCCAGCATTTT.

The CDR3 region is CAISEGLALDTQYF. For the CDR3, the DNA is TGTGCCATCAGTGAAGGACTAGCCCTCGATACGCAGTATTTT. This sequence joins TRBV10-3 and TRBJ2-3, with 8 bases aligning to TRBD2. The CDR3 spans 14 residues. Trimming removed 3 bases from V and 6 bases from J; junction bases left unmatched: 5. Looked up from germline, CDR1 is ENHRY and CDR2 is SYGVKD.

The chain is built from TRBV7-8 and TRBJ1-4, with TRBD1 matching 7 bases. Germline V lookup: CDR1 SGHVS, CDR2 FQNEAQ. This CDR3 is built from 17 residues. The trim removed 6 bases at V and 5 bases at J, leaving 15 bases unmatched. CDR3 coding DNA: TGTGCCAGCAGTCGAGACCTACAGGGGATGAGAAATGAAAAACTGTTTTTT. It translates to CASSRDLQGMRNEKLFF.

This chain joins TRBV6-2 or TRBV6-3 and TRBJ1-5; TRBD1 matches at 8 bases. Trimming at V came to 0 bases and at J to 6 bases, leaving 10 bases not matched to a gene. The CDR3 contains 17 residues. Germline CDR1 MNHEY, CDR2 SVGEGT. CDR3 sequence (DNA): TGTGCCAGCAGTTACTCAGAGGCCAGGGGGCCCCGTCAGCCCCAGCATTTT. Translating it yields CASSYSEARGPRQPQHF.

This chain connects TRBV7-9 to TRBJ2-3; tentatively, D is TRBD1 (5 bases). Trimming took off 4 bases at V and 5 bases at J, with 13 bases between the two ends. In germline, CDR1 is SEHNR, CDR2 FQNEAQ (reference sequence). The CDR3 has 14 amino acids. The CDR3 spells CASSSTRGKDTQYF. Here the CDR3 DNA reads TGTGCCAGCAGCTCAACAAGGGGCAAAGATACGCAGTATTTT.